This T cell receptor beta chain was sequenced during a study of Tregs in tolerant kidney transplant recipients. Trimming removed 7 bases from V and 0 bases from J, with 22 bases in between. This CDR3 region has 19 residues. Germline lookup yields CDR1 LNHDA and CDR2 SQIVND (reference sequence). General observations from the study: Nucleotide sequences could not be compared across some patients' samples due to primer changes.

Sequencing used immunoSEQ multiplex PCR; TCRdb keeps in-frame clones, though not all of them. The sample has fewer than 35,000 clones. In the case of this clone: Its antigen is unidentified. The sequence runs out 3 residues before the end of the CDR3; the remainder is reconstructed from the germline J gene.

The sequence came from a human donor who received a combined kidney and bone marrow transplant. The chain employs TRBV19 and TRBJ1-6; perhaps TRBD1 as D (6 bases). The sequenced sample was CD8+ T cells from blood, obtained before the transplant. CDR3 sequence: CASTEGDDRLGSYNSPLHF. The sequenced part of the CDR3 DNA is TGTGCCAGTACTGAGGGTGACGACAGGCTGGGCTCCTATAATTCACCC. The whole variable domain, remainder taken from reference TRBV19 and TRBJ1-6, is DGGITQSPKYLFRKEGQNVTLSCEQNLNHDAMYWYRQDPGQGLRLIYYSQIVNDFQKGDIAEGYSVSREKKESFPLTVTSAQKNPTAFYLCASTEGDDRLGSYNSPLHFGNGTRLTVT.